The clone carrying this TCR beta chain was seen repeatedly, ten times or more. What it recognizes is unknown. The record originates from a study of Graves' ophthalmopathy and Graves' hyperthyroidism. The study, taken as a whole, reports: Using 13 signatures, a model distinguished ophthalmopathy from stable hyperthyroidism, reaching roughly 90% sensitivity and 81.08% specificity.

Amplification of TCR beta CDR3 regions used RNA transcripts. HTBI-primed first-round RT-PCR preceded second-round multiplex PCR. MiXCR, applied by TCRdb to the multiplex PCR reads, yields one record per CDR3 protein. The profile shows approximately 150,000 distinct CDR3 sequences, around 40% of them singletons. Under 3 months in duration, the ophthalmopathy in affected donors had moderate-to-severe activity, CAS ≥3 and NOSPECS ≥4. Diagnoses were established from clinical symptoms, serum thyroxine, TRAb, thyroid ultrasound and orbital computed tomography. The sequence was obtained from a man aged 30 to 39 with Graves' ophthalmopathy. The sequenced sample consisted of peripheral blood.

The CDR3 DNA reads as TGTGCCAGCAGTTTAGAGGGGGCGGACACCGGGGAGCTGTTTTTT. Its translation: CASSLEGADTGELFF. V gene TRBV27 combines with J gene TRBJ2-2; 7 bases align to TRBD1. This CDR3 comprises 15 residues. The germline gives CDR1 MNHEY, CDR2 SMNVEV (reference sequence). The ends lost 2 bases at V and 3 bases at J; junction bases unmatched: 3.